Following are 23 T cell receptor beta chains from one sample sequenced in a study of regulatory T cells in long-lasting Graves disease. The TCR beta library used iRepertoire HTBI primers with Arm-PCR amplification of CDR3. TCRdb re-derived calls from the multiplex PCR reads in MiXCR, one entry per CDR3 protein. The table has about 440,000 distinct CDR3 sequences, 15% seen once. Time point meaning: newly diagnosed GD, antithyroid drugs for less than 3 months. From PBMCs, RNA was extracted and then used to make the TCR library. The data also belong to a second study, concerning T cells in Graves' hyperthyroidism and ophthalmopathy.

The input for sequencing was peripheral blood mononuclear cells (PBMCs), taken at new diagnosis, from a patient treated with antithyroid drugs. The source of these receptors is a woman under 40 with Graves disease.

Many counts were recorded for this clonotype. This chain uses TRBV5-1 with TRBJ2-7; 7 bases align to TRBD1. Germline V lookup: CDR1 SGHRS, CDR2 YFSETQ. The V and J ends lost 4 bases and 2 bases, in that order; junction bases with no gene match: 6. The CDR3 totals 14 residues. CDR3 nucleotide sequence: TGCGCCAGCAGCCTTGGACAGGTTCCCTACGAGCAGTACTTC. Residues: CASSLGQVPYEQYF.

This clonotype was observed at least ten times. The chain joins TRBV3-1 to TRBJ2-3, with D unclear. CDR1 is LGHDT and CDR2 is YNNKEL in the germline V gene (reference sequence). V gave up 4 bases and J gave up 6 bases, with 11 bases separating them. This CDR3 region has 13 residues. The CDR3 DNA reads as TGTGCCAGCAGCCCCCCTACCAGGGATACGCAGTATTTT. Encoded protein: CASSPPTRDTQYF.

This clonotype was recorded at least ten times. CDR3 nucleotide sequence: TGTGCCAGCAGTTTTGACAGAACCTATGGCTACACCTTC. Translated: CASSFDRTYGYTF. V usage is TRBV12-3 or TRBV12-4 and J usage is TRBJ1-2, with D perhaps TRBD1 (5 bases). There are 13 residues in the CDR3. Trimming cost V 3 bases and J 4 bases, with 9 bases left between them.

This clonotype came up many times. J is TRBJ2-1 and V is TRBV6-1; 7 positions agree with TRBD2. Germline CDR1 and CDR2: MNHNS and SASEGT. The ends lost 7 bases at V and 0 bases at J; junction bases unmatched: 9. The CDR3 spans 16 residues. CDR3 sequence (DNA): TGTGCCAGCACCGAAAGCGGGATCAGCTCCTACAATGAGCAGTTCTTC. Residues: CASTESGISSYNEQFF.

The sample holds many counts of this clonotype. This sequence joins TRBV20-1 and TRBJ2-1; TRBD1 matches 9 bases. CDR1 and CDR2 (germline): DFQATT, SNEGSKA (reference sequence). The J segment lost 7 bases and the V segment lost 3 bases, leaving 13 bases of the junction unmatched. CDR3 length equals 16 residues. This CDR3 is CSASAPGTGYSNEQFF. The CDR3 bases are TGCAGTGCTAGTGCCCCCGGGACAGGGTATAGTAATGAGCAGTTCTTC.

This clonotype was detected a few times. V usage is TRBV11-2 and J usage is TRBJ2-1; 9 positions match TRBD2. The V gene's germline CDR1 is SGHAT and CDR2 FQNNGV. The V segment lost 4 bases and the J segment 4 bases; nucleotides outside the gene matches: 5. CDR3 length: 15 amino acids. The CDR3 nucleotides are TGTGCCAGCAGCTCTAGCGGGATCGGGTACAATGAGCAGTTCTTC. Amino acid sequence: CASSSSGIGYNEQFF.

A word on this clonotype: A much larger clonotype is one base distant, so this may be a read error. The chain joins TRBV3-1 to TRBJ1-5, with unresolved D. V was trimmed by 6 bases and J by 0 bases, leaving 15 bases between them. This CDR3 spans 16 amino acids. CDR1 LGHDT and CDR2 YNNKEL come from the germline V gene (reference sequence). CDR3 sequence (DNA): TGTGCCAGCAGTCACGGGATTGCTTATAGCAATCAGCCCCAGCATTTT. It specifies CASSHGIAYSNQPQHF. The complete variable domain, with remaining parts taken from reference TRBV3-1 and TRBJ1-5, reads DTAVSQTPKYLVTQMGNDKSIKCEQNLGHDTMYWYKQDSKKFLKIMFSYNNKELIINETVPNRFSPKSPDKAHLNLHINSLELGDSAVYFCASSHGIAYSNQPQHFGDGTRLSIL.

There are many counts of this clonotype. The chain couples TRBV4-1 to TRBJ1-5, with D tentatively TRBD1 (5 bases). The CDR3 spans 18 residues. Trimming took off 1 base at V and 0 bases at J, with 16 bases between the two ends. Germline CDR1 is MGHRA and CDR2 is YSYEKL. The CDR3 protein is CASSQGPAGTYSNQPQHF. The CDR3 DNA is TGCGCCAGCAGCCAAGGCCCGGCCGGGACGTATAGCAATCAGCCCCAGCATTTT.

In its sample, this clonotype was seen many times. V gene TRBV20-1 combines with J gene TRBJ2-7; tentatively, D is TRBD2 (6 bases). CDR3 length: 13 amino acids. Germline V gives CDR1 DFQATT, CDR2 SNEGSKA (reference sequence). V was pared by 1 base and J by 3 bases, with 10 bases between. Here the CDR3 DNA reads TGCAGTGCTAGAGGTCGACTAGTCTACGAGCAGTACTTC. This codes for CSARGRLVYEQYF.

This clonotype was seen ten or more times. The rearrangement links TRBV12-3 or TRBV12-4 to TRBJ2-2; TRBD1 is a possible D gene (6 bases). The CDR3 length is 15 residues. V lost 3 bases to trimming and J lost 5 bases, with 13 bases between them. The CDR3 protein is CASSFDRLSTGELFF. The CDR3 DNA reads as TGTGCCAGCAGTTTCGACAGGCTATCGACCGGGGAGCTGTTTTTT.

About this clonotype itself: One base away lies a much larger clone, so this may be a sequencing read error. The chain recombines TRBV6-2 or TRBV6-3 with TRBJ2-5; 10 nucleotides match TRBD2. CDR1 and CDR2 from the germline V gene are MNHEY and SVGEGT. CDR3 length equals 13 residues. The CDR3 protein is CASGSGRGETQCF. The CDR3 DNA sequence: TGTGCCAGCGGAAGCGGGAGGGGGGAGACCCAGTGCTTC.

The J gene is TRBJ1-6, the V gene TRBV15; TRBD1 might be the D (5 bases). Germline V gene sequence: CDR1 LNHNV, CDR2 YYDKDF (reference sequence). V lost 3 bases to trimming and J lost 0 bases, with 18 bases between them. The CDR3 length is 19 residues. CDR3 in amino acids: CATSSGAGDVGSYNSPLHF. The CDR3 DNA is TGTGCCACCAGCAGCGGGGCGGGAGACGTTGGCTCCTATAATTCACCCCTCCACTTT.

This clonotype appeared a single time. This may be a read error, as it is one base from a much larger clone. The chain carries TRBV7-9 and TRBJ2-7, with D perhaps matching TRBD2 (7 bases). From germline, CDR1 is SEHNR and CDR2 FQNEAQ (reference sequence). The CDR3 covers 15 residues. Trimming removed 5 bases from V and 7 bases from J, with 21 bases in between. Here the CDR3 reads CASSLLPGGTNEQYF. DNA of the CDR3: TGTGCCAGCAGCCTACTGCCGGGGGGCACCAATGAGCAGTACTTC.

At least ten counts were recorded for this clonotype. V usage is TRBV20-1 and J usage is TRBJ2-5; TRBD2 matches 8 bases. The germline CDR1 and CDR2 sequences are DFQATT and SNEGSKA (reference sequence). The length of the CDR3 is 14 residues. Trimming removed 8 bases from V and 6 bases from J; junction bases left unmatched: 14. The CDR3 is CSLTRGSGKKTQYF. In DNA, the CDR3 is TGCAGTCTTACGAGGGGTAGCGGGAAAAAGACCCAGTACTTC.

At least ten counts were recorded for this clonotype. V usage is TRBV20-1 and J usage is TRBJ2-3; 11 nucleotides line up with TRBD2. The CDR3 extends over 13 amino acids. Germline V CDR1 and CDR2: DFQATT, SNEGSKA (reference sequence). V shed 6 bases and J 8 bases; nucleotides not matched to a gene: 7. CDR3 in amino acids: CSAPLAGVGTQYF. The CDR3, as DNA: TGCAGTGCCCCACTAGCGGGAGTGGGTACGCAGTATTTT.

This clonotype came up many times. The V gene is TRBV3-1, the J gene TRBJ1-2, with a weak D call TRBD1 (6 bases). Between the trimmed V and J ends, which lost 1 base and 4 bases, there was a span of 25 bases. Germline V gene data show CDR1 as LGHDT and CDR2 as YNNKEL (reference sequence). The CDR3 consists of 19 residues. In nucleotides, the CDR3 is TGTGCCAGCAGCCAAGTCGGGGGGCTTCCGGGGCCATCCCCCTATGGCTACACCTTC. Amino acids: CASSQVGGLPGPSPYGYTF.

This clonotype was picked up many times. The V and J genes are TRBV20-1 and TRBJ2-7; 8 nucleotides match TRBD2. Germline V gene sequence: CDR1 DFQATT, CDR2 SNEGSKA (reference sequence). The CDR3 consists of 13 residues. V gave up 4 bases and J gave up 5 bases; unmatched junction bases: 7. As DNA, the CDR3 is TGCAGTGCTAACAGCGGGAGTAAGGACGAGCAGTACTTC. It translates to CSANSGSKDEQYF.

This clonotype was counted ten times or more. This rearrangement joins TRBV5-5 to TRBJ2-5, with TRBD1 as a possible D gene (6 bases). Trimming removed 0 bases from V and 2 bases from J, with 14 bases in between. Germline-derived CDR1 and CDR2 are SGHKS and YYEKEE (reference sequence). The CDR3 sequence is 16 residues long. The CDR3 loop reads CASSLAGQNLQETQYF. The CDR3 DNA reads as TGTGCCAGCAGCTTGGCCGGACAGAACCTACAAGAGACCCAGTACTTC.

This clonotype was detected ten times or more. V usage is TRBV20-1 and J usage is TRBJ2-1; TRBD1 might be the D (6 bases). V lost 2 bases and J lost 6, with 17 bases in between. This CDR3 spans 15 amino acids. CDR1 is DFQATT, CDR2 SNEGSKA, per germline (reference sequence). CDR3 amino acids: CSARSTLGARNEQFF. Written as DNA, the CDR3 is TGCAGTGCTAGATCCACTCTGGGGGCGCGCAATGAGCAGTTCTTC.

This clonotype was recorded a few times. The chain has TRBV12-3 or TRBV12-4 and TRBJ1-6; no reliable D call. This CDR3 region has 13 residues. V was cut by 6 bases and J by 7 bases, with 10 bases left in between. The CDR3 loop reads CASRRARNSPLHF. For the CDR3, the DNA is TGTGCCAGCAGAAGGGCACGAAATTCACCCCTCCACTTT.

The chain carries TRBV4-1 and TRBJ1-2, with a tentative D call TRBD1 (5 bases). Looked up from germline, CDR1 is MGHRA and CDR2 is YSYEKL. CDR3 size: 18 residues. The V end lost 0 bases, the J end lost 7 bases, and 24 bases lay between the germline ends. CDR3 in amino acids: CASSQEGRDLDGLLGYTF. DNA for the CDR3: TGCGCCAGCAGCCAAGAAGGCCGGGACCTCGACGGGCTGCTTGGCTACACCTTC.

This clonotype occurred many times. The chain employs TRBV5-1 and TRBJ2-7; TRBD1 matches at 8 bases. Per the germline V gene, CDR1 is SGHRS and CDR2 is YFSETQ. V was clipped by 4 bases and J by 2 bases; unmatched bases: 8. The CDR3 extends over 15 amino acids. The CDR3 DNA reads TGCGCCAGCAGCCCCACCCGACAGGGGACCTACGAGCAGTACTTC. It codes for CASSPTRQGTYEQYF.

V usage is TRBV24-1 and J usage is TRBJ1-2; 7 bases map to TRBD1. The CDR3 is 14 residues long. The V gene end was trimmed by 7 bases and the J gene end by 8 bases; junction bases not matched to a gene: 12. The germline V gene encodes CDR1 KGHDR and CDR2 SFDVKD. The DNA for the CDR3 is TGTGCCACCAGAGGTCGGACAGGAGGAGGCGGCTACACCTTC. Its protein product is CATRGRTGGGGYTF.